The clone carrying this TCR beta chain occurred many times. Its antigen remains unidentified. Time point here: newly diagnosed GD, antithyroid drugs for less than 3 months. RNA extracted from PBMCs served as the sequencing template. Diagnoses of Graves' disease were made by American Thyroid Association guidelines. These data come from a study of regulatory T cells in long-lasting Graves disease. Study-wide points: Persistent disease showed a preference for TRBV28, TRBJ1-2 and TRBJ2-5.

V lost 8 bases to trimming and J lost 0 bases; unmatched junction nucleotides: 15. The CDR3 runs to 17 residues. Germline-derived CDR1 and CDR2 are MNHNS and SASEGT. CDR3-region Arm-PCR and iRepertoire HTBI primers produced the TCR beta libraries. TCRdb itself ran the multiplex PCR reads through MiXCR, one entry per CDR3 protein. The table shows about half a million distinct CDR3 sequences, with about 12% occurring only once. The data were also submitted as part of a second study, on T cells in Graves' hyperthyroidism and ophthalmopathy. This second study notes: Aged 18 to 65, the patients had hyperthyroidism that was newly diagnosed and had lasted under 2 months. First-round RT-PCR targeting the TCR CDR3 was performed with the HTBI primer set.

J is TRBJ2-5 and V is TRBV6-1; 7 bases match TRBD2. Sequenced here: peripheral blood mononuclear cells (PBMCs), sampled at new diagnosis, from a patient treated with antithyroid drugs. This receptor was obtained from a woman in her twenties or thirties with Graves disease. In nucleotides, the CDR3 is TGTGCCAGCGCGTCTAATGTGGGAGGGCCCCACCAAGAGACCCAGTACTTC. The encoded protein is CASASNVGGPHQETQYF.